Below are 32 T cell receptor beta chains sequenced from a single sample in a study of T-cell reconstitution after alpha-beta-depleted transplantation in children. Unique molecular identifiers were built into the TCRbeta library. TCRdb analysed the PCR reads with MiXCR anew, one entry per CDR3 protein. Among 200,000 to 250,000 distinct CDR3 sequences listed, 9.7% were seen once. The specimen comprised PBMCs from the stem cell graft donor, sampled from the stem cell graft. Source of these receptors: a human donor who donated a stem cell graft to a child with SCID.

This clonotype was counted many times. The chain is built from TRBV20-1 and TRBJ2-5, with 9 bases aligning to TRBD2. The V gene end was trimmed by 3 bases and the J gene end by 1 base; junction bases not matched to a gene: 9. The CDR3 runs 16 residues. CDR1 and CDR2 from the germline V gene are DFQATT and SNEGSKA (reference sequence). CDR3 residues: CSASSAGGPFQETQYF. DNA of the CDR3: TGCAGTGCTAGTTCGGCGGGGGGGCCCTTCCAAGAGACCCAGTACTTC.

This clonotype came up a few times. The rearrangement uses TRBV5-5 and TRBJ2-7, with D perhaps TRBD1 or TRBD2 (6 bases each). CDR1 is SGHKS, CDR2 YYEKEE, per germline (reference sequence). Trimming cost V 3 bases and J 2 bases, with 15 bases left between them. The CDR3 extends over 15 amino acids. The CDR3 reads CASSSGTRGPYEQYF. CDR3 nucleotide sequence: TGTGCCAGCAGCTCCGGGACCCGGGGGCCCTACGAGCAGTACTTC.

This clonotype was counted many times. The chain combines TRBV7-8 with TRBJ2-1; no reliable D call. The length of the CDR3 is 16 residues. Per the germline V gene, CDR1 is SGHVS and CDR2 is FQNEAQ. V lost 4 bases and J lost 0, with 13 bases in between. The CDR3 here is CASSSWTDPSYNEQFF. The CDR3 DNA reads as TGTGCCAGCAGCTCTTGGACGGATCCCTCCTACAATGAGCAGTTCTTC. Together with reference TRBV7-8 and TRBJ2-1, the CDR3 gives the full variable domain: GAGVSQSPRYKVAKRGQDVALRCDPISGHVSLFWYQQALGQGPEFLTYFQNEAQLDKSGLPSDRFFAERPEGSVSTLKIQRTQQEDSAVYLCASSSWTDPSYNEQFFGPGTRLTVL.

This clonotype was counted many times. The chain couples TRBV5-1 to TRBJ1-6; 7 nucleotides match TRBD1. Losses at the gene ends were 4 bases for V and 9 bases for J; bases not matched to a gene: 13. This CDR3 spans 16 amino acids. CDR1 SGHRS and CDR2 YFSETQ come from the germline V gene. The CDR3 here is CASSPEDRTFISPLHF. The CDR3 region has the DNA TGCGCCAGCAGCCCCGAGGACAGGACCTTTATTTCACCCCTCCACTTT.

The chain uses TRBV7-3 and TRBJ2-3; TRBD1 or TRBD2 may be the D gene (5 bases each). The CDR3 totals 19 residues. The V end lost 3 bases, the J end lost 2 bases, and 24 bases lay between the germline ends. CDR1 and CDR2 (germline): SGHTA, FQGTGA. The CDR3 DNA reads TGTGCCAGCAGCTTGGGGGAGCGACAAGGACGGCTGACCACAGATACGCAGTATTTT. Protein sequence: CASSLGERQGRLTTDTQYF.

This clonotype was observed at least ten times. This chain connects TRBV12-3 or TRBV12-4 to TRBJ2-5; D gene uncertain. V was cut by 3 bases and J by 5 bases, with 13 bases left in between. This CDR3 has 14 residues. CDR3 nucleotides: TGTGCCAGCAGTTTGACCGAGAAGGTGGAGACCCAGTACTTC. Protein product: CASSLTEKVETQYF.

This clonotype has a count of ten or more. The rearrangement joins TRBV7-8 to TRBJ2-2; D not certain. The germline V and J ends were trimmed by 0 bases and 2 bases, with 10 bases remaining between them. The V gene's germline CDR1 is SGHVS and CDR2 FQNEAQ. This CDR3 region has 16 residues. The CDR3 sequence: CASSLALAVNTGELFF. CDR3 DNA sequence: TGTGCCAGCAGCTTAGCGTTAGCCGTTAACACCGGGGAGCTGTTTTTT.

This clonotype was recorded many times. The chain joins TRBV7-6 to TRBJ1-1, with a tentative D call TRBD1 (6 bases). This CDR3 has 13 residues. CDR1 and CDR2 (germline): SGHVS, FNYEAQ. The V end was cut by 5 bases, the J end by 7 bases, with 14 bases between. This chain's CDR3 is CASSLGGLGEAFF. In DNA, the CDR3 is TGTGCCAGCAGCCTCGGGGGCTTAGGTGAAGCTTTCTTT.

V and J are TRBV3-1 and TRBJ1-2, with D perhaps matching TRBD1 (5 bases). Germline values: CDR1 LGHDT, CDR2 YNNKEL (reference sequence). The V end lost 2 bases, the J end lost 5 bases, and 12 bases lay between the germline ends. This CDR3 is 14 amino acids long. CDR3 nucleotide sequence: TGTGCCAGCAGCCAACCTGACAGAGGATATGGCTACACCTTC. It is translated as CASSQPDRGYGYTF.

This clonotype was recorded many times. V usage is TRBV5-4 and J usage is TRBJ1-1; D may be TRBD1 (5 bases). The CDR3 runs to 16 residues. V was pared by 4 bases and J by 1 base, with 17 bases between. Looked up from germline, CDR1 is SGHNT and CDR2 is YYREEE (reference sequence). CDR3: CASSHYPGPKNTEAFF. The CDR3 bases are TGTGCCAGCAGCCATTACCCGGGACCGAAGAACACTGAAGCTTTCTTT.

Many counts were recorded for this clonotype. J is TRBJ2-2 and V is TRBV5-1, with 8 bases that match TRBD1. Germline V lookup: CDR1 SGHRS, CDR2 YFSETQ. The CDR3 sequence is 18 residues long. Trimming took 1 base from V and 1 from J; bases not matched to a gene: 9. The chain's CDR3 is CASSLSPLDRGNTGELFF. In DNA form, the CDR3 reads TGCGCCAGCAGCTTGTCCCCCCTCGACAGGGGGAACACCGGGGAGCTGTTTTTT.

This clonotype has at least ten counts. The chain combines TRBV27 with TRBJ2-2; D tentatively reads TRBD1 or TRBD2 (5 bases each). The CDR3 has 16 residues. Germline assignment: CDR1 MNHEY and CDR2 SMNVEV (reference sequence). Trimming stripped 3 bases from V and 0 bases from J, with 11 bases between. In nucleotides, the CDR3 is TGTGCCAGCAGTTTGTATGGGGGATCGAACACCGGGGAGCTGTTTTTT. It codes for CASSLYGGSNTGELFF.

This clonotype was observed many times. The J gene is TRBJ1-5, the V gene TRBV6-1; D ambiguous. This CDR3 has 15 residues. The germline V and J ends were trimmed by 5 bases and 1 base, with 12 bases remaining between them. Looked up from germline, CDR1 is MNHNS and CDR2 is SASEGT. For the CDR3, the DNA is TGTGCCAGCAGTATCCCATGCAGGAGCAATCAGCCCCAGCATTTT. Translation: CASSIPCRSNQPQHF.

This clonotype appeared many times. The chain recombines TRBV27 with TRBJ2-2, with a weak D call TRBD2 (5 bases). Trimming shortened V by 1 base and J by 4 bases, and 10 bases separated the two germline ends. The CDR3 is 15 residues long. CDR1 and CDR2 (germline): MNHEY, SMNVEV (reference sequence). In DNA form, the CDR3 reads TGTGCCAGCAGTTTATTCTCCGGGATCACCGGGGAGCTGTTTTTT. Its protein is CASSLFSGITGELFF.

With respect to this clonotype: One base away lies a much larger clone, so this may be a sequencing read error. The chain carries TRBV12-3 or TRBV12-4 and TRBJ2-2; 10 bases fit TRBD2. The CDR3 sequence is 19 residues long. CDR3 DNA sequence: TGTGACAGCAACCCAAATACCCATACTAGCGGGGCGAACACCGGGGAGCTGTTTTTT. It specifies CDSNPNTHTSGANTGELFF.

This chain connects TRBV20-1 to TRBJ1-3, with D perhaps TRBD1 (6 bases). The V gene's germline CDR1 is DFQATT and CDR2 SNEGSKA (reference sequence). This CDR3 is 13 amino acids long. Trimming removed 4 bases at V and 4 bases at J, with 11 bases between. The CDR3 loop reads CSANLGGGNTIYF. The CDR3 nucleotides read TGCAGTGCTAACCTAGGGGGGGGAAACACCATATATTTT.

This clonotype was counted many times. The chain joins TRBV29-1 to TRBJ2-5; the match to TRBD1 covers 7 bases. This CDR3 is 11 amino acids long. CDR1 is SQVTM, CDR2 ANQGSEA, per germline. V was clipped by 6 bases and J by 3 bases; unmatched bases: 1. The CDR3 DNA reads as TGCAGCGTGGGACAGAAAGAGACCCAGTACTTC. It yields the protein CSVGQKETQYF.

At least ten counts were recorded for this clonotype. The chain has TRBV20-1 and TRBJ1-5; D is ambiguous. V lost 3 bases, J lost 3 bases, and 12 bases lay in between. The CDR3 has 14 residues. The V gene's germline CDR1 is DFQATT and CDR2 SNEGSKA (reference sequence). CDR3 sequence: CSASEPNDNQPQHF. The CDR3 DNA sequence: TGCAGTGCTAGTGAACCGAACGACAATCAGCCCCAGCATTTT.

This clonotype was recorded at least ten times. The J gene is TRBJ1-5, the V gene TRBV6-1; D possibly corresponds to TRBD1 (6 bases). Deletions cut 6 bases from V and 5 bases from J, with 17 bases between. This CDR3 region has 15 residues. Per the germline V gene, CDR1 is MNHNS and CDR2 is SASEGT. CDR3 nucleotide sequence: TGTGCCAGCAGCCCCGGAGGGGGGAACTATCAGCCCCAGCATTTT. It translates to CASSPGGGNYQPQHF.

This clonotype came up many times. The J gene is TRBJ2-7, the V gene TRBV12-3 or TRBV12-4; D may be TRBD1 or TRBD2 (5 bases each). The CDR3 covers 14 residues. Trimming removed 8 bases from V and 4 bases from J, with 18 bases in between. The CDR3 bases are TGTGCCAGCTCGGCTGGGACGGGGCCTTACGAGCAGTACTTC. Translated, it gives CASSAGTGPYEQYF.

This clonotype has ten or more counts. The chain is built from TRBV7-3 and TRBJ1-6; TRBD1 might be the D (6 bases). Looked up from germline, CDR1 is SGHTA and CDR2 is FQGTGA. The length of the CDR3 is 15 residues. The germline V and J ends were trimmed by 2 bases and 7 bases, with 12 bases remaining between them. The CDR3 sequence is CASSLGTGTNSPLHF. The CDR3 nucleotides read TGTGCCAGCAGCTTAGGTACAGGGACGAATTCACCCCTCCACTTT. The variable domain in full, with the rest retrieved from reference TRBV7-3 and TRBJ1-6, is GAGVSQTPSNKVTEKGKYVELRCDPISGHTALYWYRQSLGQGPEFLIYFQGTGAADDSGLPNDRFFAVRPEGSVSTLKIQRTERGDSAVYLCASSLGTGTNSPLHFGNGTRLTVT.

This clonotype appeared many times. The rearrangement uses TRBV7-2 and TRBJ2-3; 10 bases line up with TRBD2. The germline gives CDR1 SGHTA, CDR2 FQGNSA. V was clipped by 6 bases and J by 14 bases; unmatched bases: 8. The CDR3 is made up of 12 amino acids. CDR3 region: CASSAVAGGLYF. The CDR3 coding sequence is TGTGCCAGCAGTGCCGTAGCGGGGGGTCTGTATTTT.

This clonotype was recorded many times. This chain uses TRBV18 with TRBJ1-5, with a possible D match to TRBD1 (5 bases). The germline gives CDR1 KGHSH, CDR2 LQKENI. V lost 5 bases to trimming and J lost 7 bases, with 9 bases between them. The CDR3 extends over 12 amino acids. CDR3 sequence reads: CASSTGGQPQHF. Written as DNA, the CDR3 is TGTGCCAGCTCAACTGGGGGGCAGCCCCAGCATTTT.

This clonotype has at least ten counts. The chain recombines TRBV20-1 with TRBJ1-5, with 7 bases aligning to TRBD1. Germline V gene sequence: CDR1 DFQATT, CDR2 SNEGSKA (reference sequence). This CDR3 has 13 residues. CDR3 DNA sequence: TGCAGCGGGGTGAGGGGGCAGGGTCAGCCCCAGCATTTT. Translation: CSGVRGQGQPQHF.

This clonotype showed up many times. This chain uses TRBV20-1 with TRBJ1-1, with D unresolved. The V gene lost 1 base and the J gene lost 5 bases, with 14 bases spanning the gap. The CDR3 consists of 14 residues. CDR1 DFQATT and CDR2 SNEGSKA come from the germline V gene (reference sequence). DNA of the CDR3: TGCAGTGCTAGAGGGCCGGGTCTTGATACTGAAGCTTTCTTT. Translation: CSARGPGLDTEAFF.

This clonotype was detected only once. A much larger clone lies one base from this, so it may be a read error. This chain uses TRBV7-9 with TRBJ2-1; no clear D gene. Looked up from germline, CDR1 is SEHNR and CDR2 is FQNEAQ (reference sequence). This CDR3 has 16 residues. The CDR3 loop is CACSSPLPPPYNEQFF. CDR3 in DNA: TGTGCCTGCAGCTCCCCCCTTCCCCCTCCATACAATGAGCAGTTCTTC. Supplemented by reference TRBV7-9 and TRBJ2-1, the full variable domain reads DTGVSQNPRHKITKRGQNVTFRCDPISEHNRLYWYRQTLGQGPEFLTYFQNEAQLEKSRLLSDRFSAERPKGSFSTLEIQRTEQGDSAMYLCACSSPLPPPYNEQFFGPGTRLTVL.

This clonotype was picked up many times. The chain joins TRBV7-8 to TRBJ1-2, with TRBD1 identical over 8 bases. The CDR3 has 14 amino acids. The germline V gene encodes CDR1 SGHVS and CDR2 FQNEAQ. The ends lost 4 bases at V and 4 bases at J; junction bases unmatched: 5. The CDR3: CASSSGQGPYGYTF. DNA of the CDR3: TGTGCCAGCAGCTCAGGACAGGGCCCCTATGGCTACACCTTC. The full variable domain, with the rest looked up from reference TRBV7-8 and TRBJ1-2, is GAGVSQSPRYKVAKRGQDVALRCDPISGHVSLFWYQQALGQGPEFLTYFQNEAQLDKSGLPSDRFFAERPEGSVSTLKIQRTQQEDSAVYLCASSSGQGPYGYTFGSGTRLTVV.

In its sample, this clonotype was seen many times. This CDR3 reads CASSLDRVGNEQFF. The DNA of the CDR3 is TGTGCCAGCAGTCTGGACAGGGTGGGGAATGAGCAGTTCTTC. The chain uses TRBV28 and TRBJ2-1; 8 nucleotides match TRBD1. V gave up 5 bases and J gave up 7 bases; unmatched junction bases: 7. Germline-derived CDR1 and CDR2 are MDHEN and SYDVKM. CDR3 length: 14 residues.

This clonotype was counted at least ten times. The chain is built from TRBV6-5 and TRBJ1-2; D may be TRBD1 (6 bases). The CDR3 consists of 14 residues. V was trimmed by 7 bases and J by 7 bases, leaving 19 bases between them. Germline V gene sequence: CDR1 MNHEY, CDR2 SVGAGI. CDR3 in amino acids: CASNTGSVGGGYTF. CDR3 sequence (DNA): TGTGCCAGCAACACAGGGAGCGTAGGAGGTGGCTACACCTTC.

This clonotype was observed many times. The chain has TRBV5-1 and TRBJ1-2, with 8 positions matching TRBD1. Germline V gives CDR1 SGHRS, CDR2 YFSETQ. The CDR3 totals 15 residues. After removal of 0 bases from V and 3 bases from J, the junction contained 4 bases not matched to a gene. The CDR3 spells CASSLAQGGDYGYTF. The CDR3, as DNA: TGCGCCAGCAGCTTGGCACAGGGGGGAGACTATGGCTACACCTTC.

This clonotype came up many times. The chain combines TRBV6-2 or TRBV6-3 with TRBJ2-3; tentatively, D is TRBD2 (6 bases). With 2 bases removed from V and 0 bases from J, the gap between germline ends came to 15 bases. This CDR3 has 17 residues. The germline gives CDR1 MNHEY, CDR2 SVGEGT. CDR3 sequence reads: CASSYQILAGSTDTQYF. In DNA form, the CDR3 reads TGTGCCAGCAGTTACCAAATTCTGGCGGGGAGCACAGATACGCAGTATTTT.

This clonotype was counted many times. The chain is built from TRBV15 and TRBJ2-3; possibly TRBD1 or TRBD2 for D (6 bases each). Trimming took 5 bases from V and 2 from J, leaving 11 bases between them. This CDR3 has 14 amino acids. Germline V CDR1 and CDR2: LNHNV, YYDKDF (reference sequence). The CDR3 loop is CATSGGPITDTQYF. CDR3 bases: TGTGCCACCAGCGGGGGGCCAATCACAGATACGCAGTATTTT.